This T cell receptor (beta chain) appears in the sequencing data of a study of blood T cell repertoires in COVID-19. For the study at large: COVID-19 samples from acute and convalescent phases originated in the United States, Italy and Spain. Sample material is recorded as cDNA or gDNA derived from T cells, B-cell-depleted T cells, or PBMCs.

Original analysis: How many nucleated cells were present was estimated from reference gene primer amplification. Sequencing used immunoSEQ multiplex PCR; TCRdb keeps in-frame clones, though not all of them. V and J calls and clone size are as listed in that table; D and trimming were resolved from the DNA. The repertoire holds 72,000 or so clones, with around nine tenths as singletons. The germline V gene encodes CDR1 MGHRA and CDR2 YSYEKL. This CDR3 contains 17 residues. V gave up 2 bases and J gave up 5 bases; unmatched junction bases: 14. V and J are TRBV4-1 and TRBJ2-5; 7 nucleotides line up with TRBD2. The specimen was peripheral blood. The sequence was collected from a woman aged 60-70 years with acute or convalescent COVID-19. Here the CDR3 DNA reads TGCGCCAGCAGCCAATACGGACTAGTTAGGGAACCCGAGACCCAGTACTTC. Its protein is CASSQYGLVREPETQYF.